The 6 T cell receptor beta chains listed next were all sequenced from one sample in a study of OX40 agonist ivuxolimab in advanced cancers. Profiling relied on immunoSEQ multiplex PCR, and the TCRdb table lists in-frame clones only, not all of them. The data contain about 59,000 clones, 75% to 90% of them seen just once; the ten biggest clones take up 0.3% to 0.4%. Sequenced material: CD4+ or CD8+ T cells sorted from blood, taken in a trial of the OX40 agonist ivuxolimab. These receptors all come from an adult with an advanced solid tumor such as melanoma, head and neck, liver or kidney cancer.

The CDR3 coding sequence is TGCGCCAGCAGCCAAGACGGACAGGGGGCCTCTGGGGCCAACGTCCTGACTTTC. This translates into CASSQDGQGASGANVLTF. The rearrangement joins TRBV4-1 to TRBJ2-6; TRBD1 matches 11 bases. The CDR3 spans 18 residues. Per germline, CDR1 MGHRA and CDR2 YSYEKL. V shed 0 bases, J shed 0 bases, and the junction held 1 base outside the gene matches.

The rearrangement joins TRBV20-1 to TRBJ1-1, with D unresolved. This CDR3 is 11 amino acids long. Trimming took off 6 bases at V and 5 bases at J, with 10 bases between the two ends. The germline gives CDR1 DFQATT, CDR2 SNEGSKA (reference sequence). The CDR3 DNA sequence: TGCAGTGCATACGGTACTACTGAAGCTTTCTTT. This translates into CSAYGTTEAFF.

J is TRBJ1-1 and V is TRBV2, with D uncertain. CDR1 and CDR2 (germline): SNHLY, FYNNEI. Trimming shortened V by 7 bases and J by 0 bases, and 15 bases separated the two germline ends. This CDR3 has 15 amino acids. CDR3 region: CASTERSLMNTEAFF. The CDR3 DNA is TGTGCCAGCACAGAGAGGTCGCTAATGAACACTGAAGCTTTCTTT.

V gene TRBV6-6 combines with J gene TRBJ1-5; no reliable D call. The germline V gene encodes CDR1 MNHNY and CDR2 SVGAGI (reference sequence). The CDR3 is 13 residues long. Trimming stripped 1 base from V and 5 bases from J, with 6 bases between. The CDR3 DNA reads TGTGCCAGCAGTTACTTCCAGGATCAGCCCCAGCATTTT. This translates into CASSYFQDQPQHF.

V is TRBV5-5 and J is TRBJ2-3; 7 positions agree with TRBD2. The CDR3 consists of 15 residues. V lost 0 bases, J lost 7 bases, and 8 bases stayed unmatched. From germline, CDR1 is SGHKS and CDR2 YYEKEE (reference sequence). The CDR3 coding sequence is TGTGCCAGCAGCTTGGCGCCGCAGGGAGGGAATACGCAGTATTTT. Translation gives CASSLAPQGGNTQYF.

J is TRBJ2-6 and V is TRBV6-1, with D unresolved. The CDR3 runs 13 residues. V lost 2 bases, J lost 1 base, and 0 bases lay in between. Per germline, CDR1 MNHNS and CDR2 SASEGT. The CDR3 coding sequence is TGTGCCAGCAGTGAATCTGGGGCCAACGTCCTGACTTTC. Protein product: CASSESGANVLTF.